This TCR beta chain emerged from a study of T cell responses to AZD1222 COVID-19 vaccine. In the study overall: Researchers grouped second doses given at about 4 or about 12 weeks into one pool.

On this clone itself: Its antigen is not known.

Study results and caveats: At baseline, just a handful of AZD1222 recipients tested seropositive. The sample set comprised mostly white British donors with more females, and clonal diversity was possibly underestimated. The study sampled repertoires only after the peak T cell response.

V was clipped by 2 bases and J by 2 bases, with 10 bases between them. Germline CDR1 reads SGHTA; CDR2 reads FQGNSA. CDR3 size: 16 residues. The method was immunoSEQ multiplex PCR; TCRdb's version includes in-frame clones alone and lacks a portion of them. The sample includes about 130,000 clones, around 90% seen only once; the top ten take approximately 2.1%. The chain recombines TRBV7-2 with TRBJ1-6; the D gene is possibly TRBD1 (6 bases). This receptor was taken from an adult in good health. The sample here was peripheral blood, taken on day 0 of AZD1222 vaccination. CDR3 bases: TGTGCCAGCAGCTTAAGGGGGTTCACCTATAATTCACCCCTCCACTTT. It translates to CASSLRGFTYNSPLHF.